Listed below are T cell receptor beta chains from one sample, sequenced in a study of cytomegalovirus exposure and HLA in healthy donors. Produced via immunoSEQ multiplex PCR; TCRdb's table is partial and in-frame only. This sample lists about 140,000 clones; its ten largest clones have roughly 2%. Material: PBMCs. Every receptor here comes from a woman between 18 and 29 years old in good health and CMV-seronegative. CDR3s leave out the opening cysteine and the closing phenylalanine or tryptophan.

13,TRBV7-3,ASSSARGPTGELF
14,TRBV7-2,ASSLGSLAKGETQY
13,TRBV6-5,ASSSSKFRGLAFY
12,TRBV9,ASSPSSGSYEQY
13,TRBV4-1,ASSQDAFATDTQY
14,TRBV4-2,ASSQAFSSGANVLT
13,TRBV27,ASRTGRWNTGELF
13,TRBV4-1,ASSQETSGFDTQY
15,TRBV7-9,ASSFMTGLSANYGYT
12,TRBV9,ASSAGGGYNEQF
14,TRBV7-9,ASSPGTSGMYNEQF
13,TRBV7-6,ASSPRTSGSNEQF
15,TRBV5-1,ASSLRLAHEITDTQY
15,TRBV19,ASSRLAGALSTDTQY
12,TRBV13,ASSLGRGGFGYT
16,TRBV10-3,AIRAGQGAFRSYNEQF
13,TRBV28,ASSLPTGVVVEQY
13,TRBV4-2,ASSQAGGSNQPQH
15,TRBV5-8,ASSWPSGSKGWNEQF
13,TRBV9,ASSGLAGLRNEQF
14,TRBV11-1,ASSRRGTAGANVLT
9,TRBV19,ASTQGAEAF